The rows below give T cell receptor beta chains drawn from one sample of a study of identical twins. Each CDR3 protein gets one entry after TCRdb re-called the 5' RACE reads with MiXCR. The sample contains roughly 1.6 million distinct CDR3 sequences, about 30% of which appear only once. Input material: cord blood. All receptors derive from a newborn girl in good health. Each CDR3 is given with its conserved first and last residue.

CDR3 protein | V gene
CASSFRGGNQPQHF | TRBV5-1
CASSLWGDRTGELFF | TRBV28
CASSYSEQGTSGANVLTF | TRBV6-5
CASSLHLTNTEAFF | TRBV5-1
CASSSGLAKRFF | TRBV5-1
CASAVLGQGNEKLFF | TRBV27
CASGNTRPDRIDEQFF | TRBV27
CASSLAGGHYNEQFF | TRBV7-9
CSVVGFNEQYF | TRBV29-1
CASSLAGGAEYSYNEQFF | TRBV7-2
CASSVGRGRADTQYF | TRBV9
CASSRAGPAGANNEQFF | TRBV6-1
CSARRSGYGYTF | TRBV20-1
CASRQQGTYGYTF | TRBV27
CSAREGTSGGPSYEQYF | TRBV20-1
CASKVSFLTDTQYF | TRBV2
CASSVPRGPHSNQPQHF | TRBV6-1
CASSYKASVLPQTQYF | TRBV6-6
CASKTLTSTDTQYF | TRBV6-1
CASSAPFEATNEKLFF | TRBV28
CASSRWIGGEEKLFF | TRBV5-1